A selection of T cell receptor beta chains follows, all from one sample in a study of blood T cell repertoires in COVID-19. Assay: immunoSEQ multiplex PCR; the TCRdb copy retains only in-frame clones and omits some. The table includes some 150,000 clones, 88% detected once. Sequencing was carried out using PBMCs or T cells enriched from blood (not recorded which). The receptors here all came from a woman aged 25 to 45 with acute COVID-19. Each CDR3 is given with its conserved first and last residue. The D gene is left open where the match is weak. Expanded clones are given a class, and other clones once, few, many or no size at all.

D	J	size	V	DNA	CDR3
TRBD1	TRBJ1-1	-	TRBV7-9	TGTGCCAGCAGCTCACGGGGGACAGGGTCGGGTACTGAAGCTTTCTTT	CASSSRGTGSGTEAFF
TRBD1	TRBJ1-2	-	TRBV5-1	TGCGCCAGCAGCTTGGACGGACAGGGAGGTGGCTACACCTTC	CASSLDGQGGGYTF
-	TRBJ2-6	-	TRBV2	TGTGCCAGCAGTCAGGTTTCGGGGGCCAACGTCCTGACTTTC	CASSQVSGANVLTF
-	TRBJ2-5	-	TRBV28	TGTGCCAGCACCCTTTCCGGGGGGCTCGAGACCCAGTACTTC	CASTLSGGLETQYF
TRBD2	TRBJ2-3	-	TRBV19	TGTGCCGGAAGGACTAGCAGTAACACAGATACGCAGTATTTT	CAGRTSSNTDTQYF
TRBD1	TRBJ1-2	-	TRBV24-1	TGTGCCACCAGTGATTGGGGACAGGGGGACTATGGCTACACCTTC	CATSDWGQGDYGYTF
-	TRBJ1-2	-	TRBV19	TGTGCCAGTAGTGCAGACAGGAACCGTTATGGCTACACCTTC	CASSADRNRYGYTF
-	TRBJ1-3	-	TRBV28	TGTGCCAGCAGTAGCAGGGGATCTGGAAACACCATATATTTT	CASSSRGSGNTIYF
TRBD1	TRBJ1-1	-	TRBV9	TGTGCCAGCAGCGCTGGACAGGAGGGTCTGAACACTGAAGCTTTCTTT	CASSAGQEGLNTEAFF
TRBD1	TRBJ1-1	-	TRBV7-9	TGTGCCAGCAGCTCACCACAGACAGGGACCATGAACACTGAAGCTTTCTTT	CASSSPQTGTMNTEAFF
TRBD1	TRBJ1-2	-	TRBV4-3	TGCGCCAGCAGCCAGGAGCCTCACCGGACAGGGTTCTTCGATGGCTACACCTTC	CASSQEPHRTGFFDGYTF
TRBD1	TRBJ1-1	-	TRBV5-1	TGCGCCAGCTCCTTCGGACAGGGGGCGACTGAAGCTTTCTTT	CASSFGQGATEAFF
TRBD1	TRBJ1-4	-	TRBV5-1	TGCGCCAGCAGCGGACGGACAGGGCTAACTAATGAAAAACTGTTTTTT	CASSGRTGLTNEKLFF
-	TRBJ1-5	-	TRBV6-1	TGTGCCAGCAGTGACGCGACGGGGGGCTCCAATCAGCCCCAGCATTTT	CASSDATGGSNQPQHF
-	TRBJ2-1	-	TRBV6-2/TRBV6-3	TGTGCCAGCAGTTATTCCCCATCCAGTATCGAGCAGTTCTTC	CASSYSPSSIEQFF
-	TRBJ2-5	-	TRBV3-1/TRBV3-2	TGTGCCAGCAGCTTACACGGGGAGACCCAGTACTTC	CASSLHGETQYF
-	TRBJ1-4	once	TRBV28	TGTGCCAGCAGTTTAAACCCCCCAAAGGAGAAACTGTTTTTT	CASSLNPPKEKLFF
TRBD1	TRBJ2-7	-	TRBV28	TGTGCCAGCAAGACAGGGGACAACGAGCAGTACTTC	CASKTGDNEQYF
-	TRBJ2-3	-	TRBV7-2	TGTGCCAGCAGCTGGGTTGAAGCGGGTACCACAGATACGCAGTATTTT	CASSWVEAGTTDTQYF
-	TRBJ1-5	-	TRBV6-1	TGTGCCAGCAGTGATCAGGAATATCAGCCCCAGCATTTT	CASSDQEYQPQHF
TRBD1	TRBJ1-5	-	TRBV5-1	TGCGCCAGCAGCCCGGACAGGGGAGATCAGCCCCAGCATTTT	CASSPDRGDQPQHF
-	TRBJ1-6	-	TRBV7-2	TGTGCCAGCAGCTTTAACAGGGTGAAGCCCTCACCCCTCCACTTT	CASSFNRVKPSPLHF
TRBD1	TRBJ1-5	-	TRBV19	TGTGCCAGTAGAAGGGACAGGGAGGGGTATCAGCCCCAGCATTTT	CASRRDREGYQPQHF
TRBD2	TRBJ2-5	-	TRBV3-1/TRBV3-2	TGTGCCAGCGGTAGCGGGACGAATTACGGGACCCAGTACTTC	CASGSGTNYGTQYF
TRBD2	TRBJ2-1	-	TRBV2	TGTGCCAGGATGAGCGGGAGCGCATCCAATGAGCAGTTCTTC	CARMSGSASNEQFF
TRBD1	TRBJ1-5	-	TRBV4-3	TGCGCCAGCAGCCAAGGAGTTGAGGGGGCAGGAAGCAATCAGCCCCAGCATTTT	CASSQGVEGAGSNQPQHF
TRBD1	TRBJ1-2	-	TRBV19	TGTGCCAGTAGTATCGGGTCGGGACAGGGCGCCTATGGCTACACCTTC	CASSIGSGQGAYGYTF
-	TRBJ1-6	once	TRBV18	TGTGCCAGCTCACCATTCGACAGCTCGAATTCACCCCTCCACTTT	CASSPFDSSNSPLHF
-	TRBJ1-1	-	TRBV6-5	TGTGCCAGCACCCGGGGGGCTGGCGCTGAAGCTTTCTTT	CASTRGAGAEAFF
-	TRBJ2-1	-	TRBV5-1	TGCGCCAGCAGCTTCCAGCTTGGAGTAAATGAGCAGTTCTTC	CASSFQLGVNEQFF
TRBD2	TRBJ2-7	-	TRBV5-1	TGCGCCAGCAGCCCGGGGGGGACTCTTTCCTACGAGCAGTACTTC	CASSPGGTLSYEQYF
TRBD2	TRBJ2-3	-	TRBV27	TGTGCCAGCAGTCACCGTAGCGGGATCCAGGACACAGATACGCAGTATTTT	CASSHRSGIQDTDTQYF
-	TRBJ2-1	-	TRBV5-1	TGCGCCAGCAGCTTGGAACCGAGAACAGCAGGTAATGAGCAGTTCTTC	CASSLEPRTAGNEQFF
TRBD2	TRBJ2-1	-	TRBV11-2	TGTGCCAGCAGCTTAGAGCGACTAGCGGGAAACAATGAGCAGTTCTTC	CASSLERLAGNNEQFF
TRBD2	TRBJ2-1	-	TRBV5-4	TGTGCCAGCAGCCCGAATAACCCCTTAGCGGGAGTGGATAATGAGCAGTTCTTC	CASSPNNPLAGVDNEQFF
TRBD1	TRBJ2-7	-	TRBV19	TGTGCCTGCACTGGACAGGGGAGCGAGCAGTACTTC	CACTGQGSEQYF
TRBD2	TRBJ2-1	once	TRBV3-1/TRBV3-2	TGTGCCAGCAGCCAAGGTGCCGGGACTAGCGGGAGGCCCCGTGAGCAGTTCTTC	CASSQGAGTSGRPREQFF
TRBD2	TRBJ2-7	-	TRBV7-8	TGTGCCAGCAGCTTAATTCTAGGAGAGCGGGAGGGCCGCTACGAGCAGTACTTC	CASSLILGEREGRYEQYF
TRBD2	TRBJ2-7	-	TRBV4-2	TGTGCCAGCAGCCAAGTTAGCGGGAGCTCCGACGAGCAGTACTTC	CASSQVSGSSDEQYF
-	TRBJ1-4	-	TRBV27	TGTGCCAGCAGTTCTGGCGGATCTGGGGAAAAACTGTTTTTT	CASSSGGSGEKLFF
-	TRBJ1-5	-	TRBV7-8	TGTGCCAGCAGCTTAGTAGGGGACAATCAGCCCCAGCATTTT	CASSLVGDNQPQHF
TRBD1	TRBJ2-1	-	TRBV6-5	TGTGCCTCAGACAGGGAGTGGGGCAATGAGCAGTTCTTC	CASDREWGNEQFF
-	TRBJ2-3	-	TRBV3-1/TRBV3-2	TGTGCCAGCAGCCAGGTTCCGGGACAACTCAGTGGCATGGATACGCAGTATTTT	CASSQVPGQLSGMDTQYF
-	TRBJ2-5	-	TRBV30	TGTGCCTGGAGCCCGTGGGGGCTGGAAGAGACCCAGTACTTC	CAWSPWGLEETQYF
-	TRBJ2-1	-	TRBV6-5	TGTGCCAGCAGTTACTCCAGCGGATCGTACAATGAGCAGTTCTTC	CASSYSSGSYNEQFF
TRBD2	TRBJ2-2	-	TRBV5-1	TGCGCCAGCAGCTTGACTAGCGGTAACACCGGGGAGCTGTTTTTT	CASSLTSGNTGELFF
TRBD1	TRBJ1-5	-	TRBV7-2	TGTGCCAGCAGCTTAGAACCCCTCGGACAGGGTCGGCAGCCCCAGCATTTT	CASSLEPLGQGRQPQHF